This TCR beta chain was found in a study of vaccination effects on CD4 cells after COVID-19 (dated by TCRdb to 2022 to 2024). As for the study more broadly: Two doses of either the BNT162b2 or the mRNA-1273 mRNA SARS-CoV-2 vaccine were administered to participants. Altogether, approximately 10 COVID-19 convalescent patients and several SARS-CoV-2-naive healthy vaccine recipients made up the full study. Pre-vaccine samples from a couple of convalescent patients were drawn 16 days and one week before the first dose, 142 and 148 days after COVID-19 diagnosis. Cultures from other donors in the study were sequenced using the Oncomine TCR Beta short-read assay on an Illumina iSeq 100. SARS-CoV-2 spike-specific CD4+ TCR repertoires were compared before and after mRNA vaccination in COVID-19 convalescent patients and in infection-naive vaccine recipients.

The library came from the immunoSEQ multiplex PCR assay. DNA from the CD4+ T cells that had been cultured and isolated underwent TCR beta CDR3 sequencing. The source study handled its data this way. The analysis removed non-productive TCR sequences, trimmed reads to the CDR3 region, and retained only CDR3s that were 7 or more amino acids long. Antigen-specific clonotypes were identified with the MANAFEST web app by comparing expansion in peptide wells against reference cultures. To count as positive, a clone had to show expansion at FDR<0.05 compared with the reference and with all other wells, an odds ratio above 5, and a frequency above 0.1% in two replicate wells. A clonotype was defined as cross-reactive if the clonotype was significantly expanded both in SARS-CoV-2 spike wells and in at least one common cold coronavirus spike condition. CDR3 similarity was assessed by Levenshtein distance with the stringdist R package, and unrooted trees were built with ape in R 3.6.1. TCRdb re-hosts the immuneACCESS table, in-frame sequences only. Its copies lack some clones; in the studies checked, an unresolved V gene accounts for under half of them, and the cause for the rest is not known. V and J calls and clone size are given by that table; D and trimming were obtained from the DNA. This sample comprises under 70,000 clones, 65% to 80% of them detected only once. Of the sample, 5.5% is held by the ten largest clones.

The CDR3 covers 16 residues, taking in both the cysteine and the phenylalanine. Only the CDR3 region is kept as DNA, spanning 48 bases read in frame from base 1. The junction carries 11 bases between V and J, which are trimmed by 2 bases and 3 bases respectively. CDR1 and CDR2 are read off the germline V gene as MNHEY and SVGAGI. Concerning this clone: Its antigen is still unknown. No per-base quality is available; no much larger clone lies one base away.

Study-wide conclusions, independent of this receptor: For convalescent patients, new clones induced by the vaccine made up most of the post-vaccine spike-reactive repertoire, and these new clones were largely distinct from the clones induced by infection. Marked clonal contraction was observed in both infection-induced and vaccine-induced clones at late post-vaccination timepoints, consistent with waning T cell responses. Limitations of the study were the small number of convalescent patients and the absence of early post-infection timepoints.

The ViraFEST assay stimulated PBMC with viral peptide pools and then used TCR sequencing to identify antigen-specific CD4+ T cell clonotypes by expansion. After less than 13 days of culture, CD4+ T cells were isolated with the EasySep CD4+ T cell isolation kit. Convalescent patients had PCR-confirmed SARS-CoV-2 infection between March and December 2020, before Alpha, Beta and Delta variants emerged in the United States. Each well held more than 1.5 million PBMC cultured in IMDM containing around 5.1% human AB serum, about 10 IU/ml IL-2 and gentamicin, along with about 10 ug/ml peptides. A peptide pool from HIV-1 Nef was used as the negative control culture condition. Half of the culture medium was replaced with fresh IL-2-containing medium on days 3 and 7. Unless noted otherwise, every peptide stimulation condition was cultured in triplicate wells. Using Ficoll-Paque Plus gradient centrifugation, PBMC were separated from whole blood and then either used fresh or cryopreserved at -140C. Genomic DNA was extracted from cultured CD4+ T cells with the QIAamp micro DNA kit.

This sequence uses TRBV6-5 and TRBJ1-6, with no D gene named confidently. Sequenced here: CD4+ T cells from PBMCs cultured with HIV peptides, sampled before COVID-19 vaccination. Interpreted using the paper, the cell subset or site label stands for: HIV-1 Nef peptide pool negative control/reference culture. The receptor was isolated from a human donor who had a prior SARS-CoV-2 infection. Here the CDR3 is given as CASSYQGVLYNSPLHF. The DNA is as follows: TGTGCCAGCAGTTACCAAGGCGTCCTCTATAATTCACCCCTCCACTTT.